Presented here are 21 T cell receptor beta chains from one specimen sequenced in a study of shared clonotypes between healthy human individuals. Only in-frame clones appear in the TCRdb table, and some are missing; sequencing was by immunoSEQ multiplex PCR. The sample lists under 650,000 clones; 90% to 96% were seen once. Sequencing input: naive CD4+ T cells sorted from blood. The subset was: CD45RA+ positively selected. The receptor source for this set is a woman aged 25 to 39 in good health.

This sequence joins TRBV5-4 and TRBJ1-1; weak D call: TRBD1 (5 bases). The length of the CDR3 is 13 residues. Between the trimmed V and J ends, which lost 2 bases and 1 base, there was a span of 6 bases. Germline V gene data show CDR1 as SGHNT and CDR2 as YYREEE (reference sequence). The DNA for the CDR3 is TGTGCCAGCAGCTTTGGACAGAACACTGAAGCTTTCTTT. This sequence encodes CASSFGQNTEAFF. The complete variable domain, with remaining parts taken from reference TRBV5-4 and TRBJ1-1, reads ETGVTQSPTHLIKTRGQQVTLRCSSQSGHNTVSWYQQALGQGPQFIFQYYREEENGRGNFPPRFSGLQFPNYSSELNVNALELDDSALYLCASSFGQNTEAFFGQGTRLTVV.

CDR3 DNA sequence: TGTGCCAGCAGTAGGGGGGCTGGAGAAAAACTGTTTTTT. Translation: CASSRGAGEKLFF. The chain links TRBV25-1 to TRBJ1-4; perhaps TRBD1 as D (6 bases). V dropped 5 bases and J dropped 8 bases, with 12 bases sitting between them. Germline CDR1 and CDR2: MGHDK and SYGVNS. The CDR3 totals 13 residues. The whole variable domain, filled in from reference TRBV25-1 and TRBJ1-4, reads EADIYQTPRYLVIGTGKKITLECSQTMGHDKMYWYQQDPGMELHLIHYSYGVNSTEKGDLSSESTVSRIRTEHFPLTLESARPSHTSQYLCASSRGAGEKLFFGSGTQLSVL.

This clone was seen a single time. This chain links TRBV28 with TRBJ1-5; D is unresolved. There are 14 residues in the CDR3. Germline V gives CDR1 MDHEN, CDR2 SYDVKM. Trimming stripped 7 bases from V and 4 bases from J, with 14 bases between. In nucleotides, the CDR3 is TGTGCCAGCATTTACCATTCAAGGAATCAGCCCCAGCATTTT. This gives the protein CASIYHSRNQPQHF. The whole variable domain, filled in from reference TRBV28 and TRBJ1-5, reads DVKVTQSSRYLVKRTGEKVFLECVQDMDHENMFWYRQDPGLGLRLIYFSYDVKMKEKGDIPEGYSVSREKKERFSLILESASTNQTSMYLCASIYHSRNQPQHFGDGTRLSIL.

The rearrangement uses TRBV28 and TRBJ2-7, with TRBD1 identical over 9 bases. From germline, CDR1 is MDHEN and CDR2 SYDVKM. V dropped 10 bases and J dropped 5; count of bases not matched to a gene: 12. This CDR3 is 14 amino acids long. The CDR3 DNA reads TGTGCCACCGTACAGGGGGCGGCTTACGACGAGCAGTACTTC. Translating it yields CATVQGAAYDEQYF.

This clone was detected only once. The rearrangement links TRBV7-9 to TRBJ1-2, with D possibly TRBD1 on 6 matching bases. CDR1 is SEHNR, CDR2 FQNEAQ, per germline (reference sequence). This CDR3 spans 15 amino acids. The ends were cut back, 1 base at V and 4 bases at J, with 13 bases in the middle. The CDR3 DNA is TGTGCCAGCAGCTTAGGAGATACAGGGCGCTATGGCTACACCTTC. It translates to CASSLGDTGRYGYTF.

This clone showed up just once. The gene calls are TRBV9 and TRBJ2-3; TRBD2 is a possible D gene (6 bases). The CDR3 consists of 18 residues. Trimming cost V 3 bases and J 0 bases, with 20 bases left between them. The germline V gene encodes CDR1 SGDLS and CDR2 YYNGEE. CDR3 DNA sequence: TGTGCCAGCAGCGCGCGCCTCCCTAGCGCCACTAGCACAGATACGCAGTATTTT. Protein product: CASSARLPSATSTDTQYF.

The rearrangement joins TRBV5-1 to TRBJ1-4; D is unresolved. Per the germline V gene, CDR1 is SGHRS and CDR2 is YFSETQ. This CDR3 has 15 residues. V was trimmed by 2 bases and J by 8 bases, leaving 16 bases between them. CDR3: CASSFVGWGGEKLFF. DNA for the CDR3: TGCGCCAGCAGCTTCGTGGGATGGGGTGGAGAAAAACTGTTTTTT. Full variable domain (missing parts from reference TRBV5-1 and TRBJ1-4): KAGVTQTPRYLIKTRGQQVTLSCSPISGHRSVSWYQQTPGQGLQFLFEYFSETQRNKGNFPGRFSGRQFSNSRSEMNVSTLELGDSALYLCASSFVGWGGEKLFFGSGTQLSVL.

The sample holds one count of this clone. The rearrangement links TRBV6-5 to TRBJ1-5; TRBD1 matches 7 bases. Germline CDR1 MNHEY, CDR2 SVGAGI. Trimming removed 6 bases from V and 2 bases from J; junction bases left unmatched: 7. The CDR3 length is 15 residues. The CDR3 here is CASRARGIGNQPQHF. CDR3 DNA: TGTGCCAGCAGAGCCAGGGGGATTGGCAATCAGCCCCAGCATTTT.

The sample holds one count of this clone. The V call is TRBV6-5, the J call TRBJ2-7; no clear D. Trimming stripped 1 base from V and 4 bases from J, with 11 bases between. Germline assignment: CDR1 MNHEY and CDR2 SVGAGI. The CDR3 loop spans 14 amino acids. The CDR3 region is CASSYLDASYEQYF. The DNA for the CDR3 is TGTGCCAGCAGTTACTTGGACGCAAGTTACGAGCAGTACTTC.

This chain joins TRBV4-1 and TRBJ2-3, with TRBD1 matching 7 bases. The CDR3 extends over 14 amino acids. Per germline, CDR1 MGHRA and CDR2 YSYEKL. V dropped 4 bases and J dropped 3; count of bases not matched to a gene: 4. CDR3 DNA: TGCGCCAGCAGCCTAGACAGGGTTACAGATACGCAGTATTTT. As protein: CASSLDRVTDTQYF.

The V gene is TRBV7-2, the J gene TRBJ1-2, with 10 positions matching TRBD1. CDR1 is SGHTA and CDR2 is FQGNSA in the germline V gene. V shed 5 bases, J shed 8 bases, and the junction held 8 bases outside the gene matches. The CDR3 covers 14 residues. DNA for the CDR3: TGTGCCAGCAGCCGAACCGGGACAGGGGTCGGCTACACCTTC. Translated: CASSRTGTGVGYTF.

This chain connects TRBV7-9 to TRBJ2-3; TRBD1 aligns across 8 bases. V shed 5 bases and J 3 bases; nucleotides not matched to a gene: 13. CDR3 length: 17 amino acids. CDR1 is SEHNR, CDR2 FQNEAQ, per germline (reference sequence). The CDR3 region has the DNA TGTGCCAGCAGCCTAGAACTTGGGCAGGGGGCAACAGATACGCAGTATTTT. This sequence encodes CASSLELGQGATDTQYF.

The gene calls are TRBV2 and TRBJ2-2, with D perhaps matching TRBD2 (5 bases). V shed 5 bases and J shed 5 bases, with 12 bases lying between them. CDR1 and CDR2 (germline): SNHLY, FYNNEI. This CDR3 has 14 amino acids. CDR3 DNA sequence: TGTGCCAGCAGTTTCGGGGAAGGGACCGGGGAGCTGTTTTTT. It is translated as CASSFGEGTGELFF.

The chain recombines TRBV5-8 with TRBJ2-1, with D tentatively TRBD2 (6 bases). The V and J ends lost 4 bases and 5 bases respectively, with 16 bases between them. This CDR3 comprises 15 residues. Germline V CDR1 and CDR2: SGHTS, YDEGEE. The CDR3 here is CASSENSGTHNEQFF. CDR3 in DNA: TGTGCCAGCAGCGAAAACTCCGGGACTCACAATGAGCAGTTCTTC.

The rearrangement joins TRBV29-1 to TRBJ1-1, with 7 bases matching TRBD1. Germline values: CDR1 SQVTM, CDR2 ANQGSEA. The CDR3 is 15 residues long. Germline trimming cut 7 bases from V and 0 bases from J; bases unmatched to any gene: 11. The CDR3 is CSGTSQTGVNTEAFF. CDR3 nucleotides: TGCAGCGGGACGAGCCAAACAGGGGTGAACACTGAAGCTTTCTTT.

The V call is TRBV5-1, the J call TRBJ2-5, with D unresolved. CDR3 length: 14 amino acids. The V and J ends lost 4 bases and 5 bases respectively, with 15 bases between them. Germline V gene sequence: CDR1 SGHRS, CDR2 YFSETQ. The CDR3 coding sequence is TGCGCCAGCAGCCCGCCCCTGCGCCGTGAGACCCAGTACTTC. Translating gives CASSPPLRRETQYF.

This chain connects TRBV7-2 to TRBJ2-6; 8 nucleotides line up with TRBD2. In germline, CDR1 is SGHTA, CDR2 FQGNSA. CDR3 size: 19 residues. J gave up 0 bases and V 5 bases, and 12 bases lay outside the gene matches. The CDR3 nucleotides are TGTGCCAGCAGCCGACGCCTTAGTAGCGGGGCCTCTGGGGCCAACGTCCTGACTTTC. Translated: CASSRRLSSGASGANVLTF.

In this sample, this clone turned up once. The gene calls are TRBV11-3 and TRBJ2-7, with D possibly matching TRBD1 (5 bases). Trimming removed 4 bases from V and 2 bases from J, with 12 bases in between. CDR3 length equals 14 residues. Looked up from germline, CDR1 is SGHNT and CDR2 is YENEEA. CDR3 sequence reads: CASSSPTAPYEQYF. In DNA form, the CDR3 reads TGTGCCAGCAGCTCCCCGACAGCTCCCTACGAGCAGTACTTC.

The J gene is TRBJ1-4, the V gene TRBV6-1, with 9 bases that match TRBD1. Germline V CDR1 and CDR2: MNHNS, SASEGT. CDR3 size: 15 residues. V dropped 6 bases and J dropped 4; count of bases not matched to a gene: 6. Written as DNA, the CDR3 is TGTGCCAGCAGCCCACAGGGGGCAAGTAATGAAAAACTGTTTTTT. It codes for CASSPQGASNEKLFF.

The chain recombines TRBV4-1 with TRBJ1-4; D call uncertain. The CDR3 runs 16 residues. The V gene's germline CDR1 is MGHRA and CDR2 YSYEKL. V was clipped by 7 bases and J by 0 bases, with 15 bases between them. CDR3 protein: CASTQDRAATNEKLFF. CDR3 bases: TGCGCCAGCACCCAGGATAGGGCAGCAACTAATGAAAAACTGTTTTTT.

This chain connects TRBV2 to TRBJ2-2; unclear D gene. Germline V gene data show CDR1 as SNHLY and CDR2 as FYNNEI. The ends were cut back, 6 bases at V and 0 bases at J, with 8 bases in the middle. The CDR3 has 14 amino acids. The CDR3, as DNA: TGTGCCAGCAGGGAGATCTCGAACACCGGGGAGCTGTTTTTT. Encoded protein: CASREISNTGELFF.